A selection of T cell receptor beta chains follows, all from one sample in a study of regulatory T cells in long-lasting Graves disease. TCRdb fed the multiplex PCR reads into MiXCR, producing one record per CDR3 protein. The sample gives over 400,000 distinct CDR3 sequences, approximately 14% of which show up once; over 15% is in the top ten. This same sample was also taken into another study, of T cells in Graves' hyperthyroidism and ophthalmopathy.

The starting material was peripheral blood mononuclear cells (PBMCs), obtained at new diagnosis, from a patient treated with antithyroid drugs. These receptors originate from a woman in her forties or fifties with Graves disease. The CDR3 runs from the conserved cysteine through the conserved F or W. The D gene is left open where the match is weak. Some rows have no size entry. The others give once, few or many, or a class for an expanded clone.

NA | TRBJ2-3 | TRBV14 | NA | CASSQVGGTSTDTQYF | TGTGCCAGCAGCCAAGTCGGCGGGACTAGCACAGATACGCAGTATTTT
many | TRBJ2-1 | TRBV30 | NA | CAWDFGFDEQFF | TGTGCCTGGGATTTCGGGTTCGATGAGCAGTTCTTC
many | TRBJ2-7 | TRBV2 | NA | CASSEVIYEQYF | TGTGCCAGCAGTGAAGTTATCTACGAGCAGTACTTC
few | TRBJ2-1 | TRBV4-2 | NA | CASSQDYRGEQFF | TGTGCCAGCAGCCAAGATTATAGGGGTGAGCAGTTCTTC
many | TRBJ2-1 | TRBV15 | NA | CATNPLGGSYNEQFF | TGTGCCACCAACCCTCTGGGAGGTTCCTACAATGAGCAGTTCTTC
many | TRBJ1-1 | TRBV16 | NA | CASMDGAGDTEAFF | TGTGCCAGCATGGACGGGGCGGGGGACACTGAAGCTTTCTTT
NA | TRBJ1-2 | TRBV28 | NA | CASSLESSVGPYGYTF | TGTGCCAGCAGTTTAGAGAGTTCCGTCGGGCCATATGGCTACACCTTC
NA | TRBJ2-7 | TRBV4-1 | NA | CASSQSPPVGRGLSSYEQYF | TGCGCCAGCAGCCAATCCCCCCCGGTGGGCAGGGGATTGAGTTCCTACGAGCAGTACTTC
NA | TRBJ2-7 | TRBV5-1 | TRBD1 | CASSLAPGTETYEQYF | TGCGCCAGCAGCTTGGCTCCCGGGACAGAGACCTACGAGCAGTACTTC
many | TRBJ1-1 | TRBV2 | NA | CASSMEMNTEAFF | TGTGCCAGCAGTATGGAGATGAACACTGAAGCTTTCTTT
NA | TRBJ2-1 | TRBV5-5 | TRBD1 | CASSSQGVSYNEQFF | TGTGCCAGCAGCTCGCAGGGGGTATCCTACAATGAGCAGTTCTTC
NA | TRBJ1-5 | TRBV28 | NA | CASSSDPMGQPQHF | TGTGCCAGCAGTTCCGACCCAATGGGTCAGCCCCAGCATTTT
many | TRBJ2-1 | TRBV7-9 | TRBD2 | CASSARLSGSVEQFF | TGTGCCAGCAGCGCAAGACTTAGCGGGAGTGTTGAGCAGTTCTTC
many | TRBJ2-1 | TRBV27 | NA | CASIRSAGSYNEQFF | TGTGCCAGCATACGAAGCGCGGGCTCCTACAATGAGCAGTTCTTC
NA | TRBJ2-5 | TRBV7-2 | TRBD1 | CASSLNIGGRGQGETQYF | TGTGCCAGCAGCTTAAATATTGGCGGCAGGGGGCAGGGGGAGACCCAGTACTTC
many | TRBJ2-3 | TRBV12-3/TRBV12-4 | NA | CASSLGWGGGTDTQYF | TGTGCCAGCAGTTTAGGGTGGGGGGGCGGCACAGATACGCAGTATTTT
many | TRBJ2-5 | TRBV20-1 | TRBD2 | CSASSGSETQYF | TGCAGTGCTAGTAGCGGGAGCGAGACCCAGTACTTC
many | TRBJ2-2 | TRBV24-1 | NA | CATSIQDPSTGELFF | TGTGCCACCAGTATTCAGGACCCGAGCACCGGGGAGCTGTTTTTT
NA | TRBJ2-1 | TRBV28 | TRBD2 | CASSGTSGGGEQFF | TGTGCCAGCAGCGGGACTAGCGGGGGCGGTGAGCAGTTCTTC
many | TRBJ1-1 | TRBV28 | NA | CASSFRLLNTEAFF | TGTGCCAGCAGTTTCAGACTTTTGAACACTGAAGCTTTCTTT
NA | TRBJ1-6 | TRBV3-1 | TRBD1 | CASSQEGQGMNSPLHF | TGTGCCAGCAGCCAGGAGGGACAGGGGATGAACTCACCCCTCCACTTT
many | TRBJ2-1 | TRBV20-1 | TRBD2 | CSARVLAGRHPLSYNEQFF | TGCAGTGCTAGAGTCCTAGCGGGACGTCACCCTTTATCCTACAATGAGCAGTTCTTC
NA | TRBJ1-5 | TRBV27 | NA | CASSFGRGGQPQHF | TGTGCCAGCAGTTTTGGGAGGGGAGGTCAGCCCCAGCATTTT
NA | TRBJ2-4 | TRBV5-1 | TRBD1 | CASSSGQGPAKNIQYF | TGCGCCAGCAGCTCTGGACAGGGACCAGCCAAAAACATTCAGTACTTC
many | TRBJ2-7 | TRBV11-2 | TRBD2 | CASSLLASGSRVWEQYF | TGTGCCAGCAGCTTATTGGCTAGCGGGAGTCGGGTGTGGGAGCAGTACTTC
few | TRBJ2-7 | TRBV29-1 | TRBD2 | CSVGGLAGSYEQYF | TGCAGCGTAGGGGGACTAGCGGGTAGCTACGAGCAGTACTTC
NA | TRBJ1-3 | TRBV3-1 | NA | CASSQNTGGNTIYF | TGTGCCAGCAGCCAAAATACAGGTGGAAACACCATATATTTT
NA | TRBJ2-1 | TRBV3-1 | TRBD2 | CASSQEGAGGNEQFF | TGTGCCAGCAGCCAAGAGGGGGCGGGAGGGAATGAGCAGTTCTTC
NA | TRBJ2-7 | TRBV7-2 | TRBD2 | CASSLGLGLAGVSSYEQYF | TGTGCCAGCAGCTTAGGTTTGGGACTAGCGGGAGTTAGCTCCTACGAGCAGTACTTC
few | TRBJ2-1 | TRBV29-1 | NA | CSVSRAYNEQFF | TGCAGCGTTTCGCGGGCATACAATGAGCAGTTCTTC
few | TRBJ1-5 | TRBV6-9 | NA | CASSYPAGPELSQPQHF | TGTGCCAGCAGTTACCCCGCCGGCCCGGAATTGAGTCAGCCCCAGCATTTT
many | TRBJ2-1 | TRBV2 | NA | CASSEKTVGTEQFF | TGTGCCAGCAGTGAAAAGACTGTGGGAACAGAGCAGTTCTTC
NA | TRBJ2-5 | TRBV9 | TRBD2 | CASSVGLTSGNQETQYF | TGTGCCAGCAGCGTAGGACTGACTAGCGGGAACCAAGAGACCCAGTACTTC
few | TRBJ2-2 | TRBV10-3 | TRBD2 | CAISESTSGRPVSGELFF | TGTGCCATCAGTGAGTCGACTAGCGGGAGACCGGTGTCCGGGGAGCTGTTTTTT
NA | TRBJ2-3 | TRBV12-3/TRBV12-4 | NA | CASSLIPSATDTQYF | TGTGCCAGCAGTTTAATCCCTAGCGCCACAGATACGCAGTATTTT
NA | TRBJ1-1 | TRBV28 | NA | CASSYGGTMNTEAFF | TGTGCCAGCAGCTACGGTGGTACTATGAACACTGAAGCTTTCTTT
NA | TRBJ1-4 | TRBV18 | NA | CASSPPRPTNEKLFF | TGTGCCAGCTCACCACCGCGGCCAACTAATGAAAAACTGTTTTTT
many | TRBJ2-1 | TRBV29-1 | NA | CSVAVGGYYNEQFF | TGCAGCGTTGCTGTGGGAGGTTACTACAATGAGCAGTTCTTC
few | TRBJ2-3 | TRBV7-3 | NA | CASSLTGRADTQYF | TGTGCCAGCAGCTTAACTGGCAGGGCAGATACGCAGTATTTT
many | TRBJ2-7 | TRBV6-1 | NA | CASSELLWAAPFQSYEQYF | TGTGCCAGCAGTGAACTTTTATGGGCAGCTCCATTCCAGTCCTACGAGCAGTACTTC
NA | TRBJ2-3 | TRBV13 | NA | CASSLWGGSSTDTQYF | TGTGCCAGCAGCTTATGGGGCGGAAGTAGCACAGATACGCAGTATTTT
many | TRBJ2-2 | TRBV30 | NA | CAWSATGRHTGELFF | TGTGCCTGGAGTGCCACAGGTCGGCACACCGGGGAGCTGTTTTTT
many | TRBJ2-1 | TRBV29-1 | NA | CSVGGVTHNEQFF | TGCAGCGTTGGGGGGGTAACCCACAATGAGCAGTTCTTC
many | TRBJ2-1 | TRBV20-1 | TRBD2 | CSAKAGVEQFF | TGCAGTGCTAAAGCGGGAGTTGAGCAGTTCTTC
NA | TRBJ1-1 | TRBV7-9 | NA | CASSLSSEAFF | TGTGCCAGCAGCTTATCTTCTGAAGCTTTCTTT
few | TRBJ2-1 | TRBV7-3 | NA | CASSPLSGGNEQFF | TGTGCCAGCAGCCCCCTTTCCGGAGGCAATGAGCAGTTCTTC
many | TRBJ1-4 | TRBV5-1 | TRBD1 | CASSLGQGGEKLFF | TGTGCCAGCAGCCTTGGACAGGGCGGTGAAAAACTGTTTTTT
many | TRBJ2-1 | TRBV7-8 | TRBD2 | CASSKGLAEIYGNEQFF | TGTGCCAGCAGCAAGGGACTAGCGGAGATCTACGGCAATGAGCAGTTCTTC
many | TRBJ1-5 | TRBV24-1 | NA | CATSDLSRAAGPQHF | TGTGCCACCAGTGATTTGTCCAGGGCTGCCGGGCCCCAGCATTTT
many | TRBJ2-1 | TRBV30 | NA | CAWRYRGNEQFF | TGTGCCTGGAGATATAGGGGGAATGAGCAGTTCTTC